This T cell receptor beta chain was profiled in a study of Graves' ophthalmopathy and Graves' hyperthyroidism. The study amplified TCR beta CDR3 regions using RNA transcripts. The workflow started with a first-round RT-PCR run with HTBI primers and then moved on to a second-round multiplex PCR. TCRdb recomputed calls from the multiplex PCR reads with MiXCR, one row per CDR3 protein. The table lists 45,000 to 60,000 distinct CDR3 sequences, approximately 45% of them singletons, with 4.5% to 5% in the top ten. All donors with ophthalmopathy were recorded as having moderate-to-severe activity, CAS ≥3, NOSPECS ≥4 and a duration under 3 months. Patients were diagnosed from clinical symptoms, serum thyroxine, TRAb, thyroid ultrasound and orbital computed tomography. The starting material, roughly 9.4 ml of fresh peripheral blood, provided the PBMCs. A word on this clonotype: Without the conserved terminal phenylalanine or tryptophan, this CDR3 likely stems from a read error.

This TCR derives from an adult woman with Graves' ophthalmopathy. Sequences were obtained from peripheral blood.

CDR3 sequence: CASSQITGTEAFI. The CDR3 DNA sequence: TGTGCCAGCAGCCAAATAACCGGGACTGAGGCTTTCATT. This chain joins TRBV7-2 and TRBJ1-1; a weak D match, TRBD1 (5 bases). CDR1 is SGHTA and CDR2 is FQGNSA in the germline V gene. This CDR3 spans 13 amino acids.